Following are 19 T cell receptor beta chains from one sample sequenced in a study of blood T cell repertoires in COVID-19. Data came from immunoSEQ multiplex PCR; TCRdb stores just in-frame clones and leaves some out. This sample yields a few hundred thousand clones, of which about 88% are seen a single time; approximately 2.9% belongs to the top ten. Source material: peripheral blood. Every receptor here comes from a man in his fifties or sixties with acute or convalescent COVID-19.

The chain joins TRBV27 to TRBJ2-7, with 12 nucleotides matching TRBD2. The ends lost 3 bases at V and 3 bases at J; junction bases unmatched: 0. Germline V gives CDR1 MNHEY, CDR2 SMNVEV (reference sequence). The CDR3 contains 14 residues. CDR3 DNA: TGTGCCAGCAGTTTGGGACTAGCGGGCTACGAGCAGTACTTC. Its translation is CASSLGLAGYEQYF.

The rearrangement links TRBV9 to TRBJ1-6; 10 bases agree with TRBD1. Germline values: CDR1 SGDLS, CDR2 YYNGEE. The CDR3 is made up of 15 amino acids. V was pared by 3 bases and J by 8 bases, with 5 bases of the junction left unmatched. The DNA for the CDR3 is TGTGCCAGCAGCGGGACCGGGACAGGGGATTCACCCCTCCACTTT. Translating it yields CASSGTGTGDSPLHF.

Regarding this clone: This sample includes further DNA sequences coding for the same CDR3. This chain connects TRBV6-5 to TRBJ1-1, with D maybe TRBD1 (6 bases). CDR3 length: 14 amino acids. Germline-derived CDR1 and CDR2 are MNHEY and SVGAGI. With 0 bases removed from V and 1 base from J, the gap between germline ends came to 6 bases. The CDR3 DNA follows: TGTGCCAGCAGTTACTCGACAGGGAACACTGAAGCTTTCTTT. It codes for CASSYSTGNTEAFF.

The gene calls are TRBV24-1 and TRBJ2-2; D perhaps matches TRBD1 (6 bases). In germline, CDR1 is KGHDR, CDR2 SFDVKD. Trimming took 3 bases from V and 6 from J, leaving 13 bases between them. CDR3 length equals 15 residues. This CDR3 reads CATSDPTGIPGELFF. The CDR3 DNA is TGTGCCACCAGTGATCCGACAGGTATCCCCGGGGAGCTGTTTTTT.

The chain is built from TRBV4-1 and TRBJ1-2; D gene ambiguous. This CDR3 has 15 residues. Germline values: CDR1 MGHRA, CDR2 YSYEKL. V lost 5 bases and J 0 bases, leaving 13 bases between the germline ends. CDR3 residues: CASSTGHGSNYGYTF. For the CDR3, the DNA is TGCGCCAGCAGCACTGGCCACGGGTCTAACTATGGCTACACCTTC.

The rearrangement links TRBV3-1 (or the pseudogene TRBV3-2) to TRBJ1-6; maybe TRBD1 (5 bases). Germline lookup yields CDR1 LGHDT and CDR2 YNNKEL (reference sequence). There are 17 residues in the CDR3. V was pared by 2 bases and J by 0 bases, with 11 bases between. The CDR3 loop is CASSQFSGHSYNSPLHF. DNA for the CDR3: TGTGCCAGCAGCCAATTTTCAGGGCACTCCTATAATTCACCCCTCCACTTT.

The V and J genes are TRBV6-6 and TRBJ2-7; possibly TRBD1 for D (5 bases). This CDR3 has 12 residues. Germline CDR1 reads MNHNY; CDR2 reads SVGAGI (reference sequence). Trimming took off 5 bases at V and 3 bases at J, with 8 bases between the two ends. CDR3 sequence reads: CASSVDSYEQYF. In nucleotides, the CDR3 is TGTGCCAGCAGTGTAGACAGCTACGAGCAGTACTTC.

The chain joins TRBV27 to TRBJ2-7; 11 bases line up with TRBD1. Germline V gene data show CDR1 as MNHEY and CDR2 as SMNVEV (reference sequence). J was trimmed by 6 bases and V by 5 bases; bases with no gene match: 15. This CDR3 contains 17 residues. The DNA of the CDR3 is TGTGCCAGCAGTCCGAAACTAACCGGGACAGGGGGGATCGAGCAGTACTTC. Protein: CASSPKLTGTGGIEQYF.

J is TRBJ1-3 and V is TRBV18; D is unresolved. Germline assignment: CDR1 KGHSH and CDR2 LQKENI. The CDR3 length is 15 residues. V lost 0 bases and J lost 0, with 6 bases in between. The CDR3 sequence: CASSPPGVSGNTIYF. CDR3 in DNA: TGTGCCAGCTCACCACCCGGGGTCTCTGGAAACACCATATATTTT.

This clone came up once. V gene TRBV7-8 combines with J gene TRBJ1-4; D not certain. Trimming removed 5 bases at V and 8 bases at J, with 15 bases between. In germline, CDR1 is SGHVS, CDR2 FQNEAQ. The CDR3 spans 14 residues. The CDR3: CASSLRDWPEKLFF. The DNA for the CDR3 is TGTGCCAGCAGCCTACGGGATTGGCCAGAAAAACTGTTTTTT.

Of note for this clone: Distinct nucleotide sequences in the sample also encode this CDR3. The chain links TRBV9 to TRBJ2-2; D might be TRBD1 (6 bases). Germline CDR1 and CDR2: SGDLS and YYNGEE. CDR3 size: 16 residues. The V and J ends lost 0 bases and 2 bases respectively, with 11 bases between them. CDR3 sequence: CASSVVAGTNTGELFF. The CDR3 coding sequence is TGTGCCAGCAGCGTAGTTGCAGGGACAAACACCGGGGAGCTGTTTTTT.

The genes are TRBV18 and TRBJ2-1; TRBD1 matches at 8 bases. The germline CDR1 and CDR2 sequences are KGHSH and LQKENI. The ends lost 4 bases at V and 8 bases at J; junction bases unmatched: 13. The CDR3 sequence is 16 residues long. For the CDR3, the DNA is TGTGCCAGCTCACAGACAGGGGTAAACAAGGAGGATGAGCAGTTCTTC. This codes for CASSQTGVNKEDEQFF.

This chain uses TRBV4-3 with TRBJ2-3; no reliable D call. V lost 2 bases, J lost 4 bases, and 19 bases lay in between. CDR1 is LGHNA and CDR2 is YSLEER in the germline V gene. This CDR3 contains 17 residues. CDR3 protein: CASSQTGGSSYADTQYF. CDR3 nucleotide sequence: TGCGCCAGCAGCCAAACTGGCGGCTCCTCATACGCAGATACGCAGTATTTT.

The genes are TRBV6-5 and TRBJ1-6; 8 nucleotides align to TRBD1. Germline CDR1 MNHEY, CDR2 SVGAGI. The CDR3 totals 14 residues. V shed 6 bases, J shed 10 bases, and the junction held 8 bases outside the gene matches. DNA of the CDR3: TGTGCCAGCAGCCCCCGGACAGGGAACTCACCCCTCCACTTT. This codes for CASSPRTGNSPLHF.

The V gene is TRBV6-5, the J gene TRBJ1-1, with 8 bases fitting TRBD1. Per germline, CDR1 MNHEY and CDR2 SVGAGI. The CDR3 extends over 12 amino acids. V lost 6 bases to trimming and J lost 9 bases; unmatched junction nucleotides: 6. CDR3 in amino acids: CASSYGQGQAFF. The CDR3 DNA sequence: TGTGCCAGCAGCTACGGACAGGGCCAAGCTTTCTTT.

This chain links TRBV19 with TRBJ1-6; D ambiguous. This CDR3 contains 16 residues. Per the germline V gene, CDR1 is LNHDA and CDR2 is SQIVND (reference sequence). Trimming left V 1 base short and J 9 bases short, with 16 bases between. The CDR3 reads CASSIVVQTSTSPLHF. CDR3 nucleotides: TGTGCCAGTAGTATAGTGGTGCAGACTTCAACTTCACCCCTCCACTTT. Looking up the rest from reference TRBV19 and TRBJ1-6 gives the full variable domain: DGGITQSPKYLFRKEGQNVTLSCEQNLNHDAMYWYRQDPGQGLRLIYYSQIVNDFQKGDIAEGYSVSREKKESFPLTVTSAQKNPTAFYLCASSIVVQTSTSPLHFGNGTRLTVT.

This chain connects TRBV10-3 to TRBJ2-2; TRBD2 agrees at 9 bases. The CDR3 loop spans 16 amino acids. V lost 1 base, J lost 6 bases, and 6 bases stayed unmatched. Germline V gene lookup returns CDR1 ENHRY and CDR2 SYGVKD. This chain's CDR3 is CAISEYGGGAAGELFF. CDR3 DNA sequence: TGTGCCATCAGTGAGTACGGCGGGGGGGCCGCCGGGGAGCTGTTTTTT.

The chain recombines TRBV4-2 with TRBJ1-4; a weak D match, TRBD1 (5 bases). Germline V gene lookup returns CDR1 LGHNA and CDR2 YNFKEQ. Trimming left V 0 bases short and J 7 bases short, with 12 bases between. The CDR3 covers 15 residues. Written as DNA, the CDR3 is TGTGCCAGCAGCCAAGATCGGGAGGGGTCTGAAAAACTGTTTTTT. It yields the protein CASSQDREGSEKLFF.

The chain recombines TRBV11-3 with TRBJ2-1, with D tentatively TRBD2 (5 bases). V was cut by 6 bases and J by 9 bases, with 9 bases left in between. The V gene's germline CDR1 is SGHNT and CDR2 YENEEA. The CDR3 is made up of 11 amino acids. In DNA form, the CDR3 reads TGTGCCAGCAGTTTACGGGGTGAGCAGTTCTTC. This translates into CASSLRGEQFF.